The T cell receptor (beta chain) under discussion was sequenced for a study of a mutant IDH1 vaccine in newly diagnosed glioma. About the research overall: The sex distribution of treated patients was 62.5% male and 37.5% female, with a mean age of around 40 years.

Losses at the gene ends were 5 bases for V and 2 bases for J; bases not matched to a gene: 5. This CDR3 has 16 amino acids. CDR1 is SGHTA and CDR2 is FQGNSA in the germline V gene. This clone was seen once. Its antigen is currently unknown. Time point described: week 11, during vaccination. In every dose of vaccine, 300 ug of mutant IDH1 20-mer peptide was given alongside topical imiquimod. Sequencing used immunoSEQ multiplex PCR; TCRdb keeps in-frame clones, though not all of them. The table shows some 33,000 clones, with around 80% occurring only once. V usage is TRBV7-2 and J usage is TRBJ2-7; 14 bases match TRBD2. The TCR comes from a man in his thirties or forties with glioma. This sample comprised PBMCs, obtained from a glioma patient whose treatment included an IDH1 peptide vaccine. In nucleotides, the CDR3 is TGTGCCAGCAGCAAGTCGACTAGCGGGGGGGCCTACGAGCAGTACTTC. The encoded protein is CASSKSTSGGAYEQYF.